The rows below give T cell receptor beta chains drawn from one sample of a study of cytomegalovirus exposure and HLA in healthy donors. Generated by immunoSEQ multiplex PCR, the TCRdb table keeps only in-frame clones and is missing some. This sample contains under 70,000 clones. Specimen: PBMCs. These receptors came from a female donor in good health and CMV-seropositive. Both conserved end residues are part of each CDR3. A D gene is named only where the DNA matches it firmly.

D gene: -
J gene: TRBJ1-5
V gene: TRBV19
CDR3 protein: CASSQGRGHQPQHF
CDR3 DNA: TGTGCCAGTAGCCAGGGGAGGGGTCATCAGCCCCAGCATTTT

D gene: -
J gene: TRBJ1-1
V gene: TRBV11-3
CDR3 protein: CASSLDSRDTEAFF
CDR3 DNA: TGTGCCAGCAGCCTGGATTCTCGGGACACTGAAGCTTTCTTT

D gene: -
J gene: TRBJ2-7
V gene: TRBV4-1
CDR3 protein: CASSHPDSRATYEQYF
CDR3 DNA: TGCGCCAGCAGCCACCCCGACAGTAGGGCGACCTACGAGCAGTACTTC

D gene: -
J gene: TRBJ2-2
V gene: TRBV4-3
CDR3 protein: CASSLLDGTNTGELFF
CDR3 DNA: TGCGCCAGCAGCCTCCTTGATGGGACTAACACCGGGGAGCTGTTTTTT

D gene: -
J gene: TRBJ2-7
V gene: TRBV7-2
CDR3 protein: CASSLHSYEQYF
CDR3 DNA: TGTGCCAGCAGCCTTCACAGCTACGAGCAGTACTTC

D gene: -
J gene: TRBJ1-1
V gene: TRBV6-1
CDR3 protein: CASSEAGGPGAEAFF
CDR3 DNA: TGTGCCAGCAGTGAAGCGGGGGGGCCGGGCGCTGAAGCTTTCTTT

D gene: -
J gene: TRBJ1-1
V gene: TRBV5-1
CDR3 protein: CASSGGGNTEAFF
CDR3 DNA: TGCGCCAGCAGCGGGGGGGGGAACACTGAAGCTTTCTTT

D gene: -
J gene: TRBJ1-6
V gene: TRBV4-2
CDR3 protein: CASRGGGPYNSPLHF
CDR3 DNA: TGTGCCAGCAGAGGGGGGGGCCCATATAATTCACCCCTCCACTTT

D gene: -
J gene: TRBJ1-1
V gene: TRBV6-5
CDR3 protein: CASSYSGHGNTEAFF
CDR3 DNA: TGTGCCAGCAGTTACTCAGGACACGGGAACACTGAAGCTTTCTTT

D gene: TRBD2
J gene: TRBJ2-3
V gene: TRBV15
CDR3 protein: CATSRRVAGLADTQYF
CDR3 DNA: TGTGCCACCAGCAGGCGGGTAGCGGGACTCGCAGATACGCAGTATTTT

D gene: -
J gene: TRBJ1-2
V gene: TRBV30
CDR3 protein: CAWSTRDNYGYTF
CDR3 DNA: TGTGCCTGGAGTACCCGCGATAACTATGGCTACACCTTC

D gene: TRBD2
J gene: TRBJ2-3
V gene: TRBV30
CDR3 protein: CAWKVGASGGGTDTQYF
CDR3 DNA: TGTGCCTGGAAGGTTGGGGCTAGCGGGGGGGGGACAGATACGCAGTATTTT

D gene: -
J gene: TRBJ1-1
V gene: TRBV7-9
CDR3 protein: CASSLRVAVEAFF
CDR3 DNA: TGTGCCAGCAGCTTACGGGTGGCAGTCGAAGCTTTCTTT